This T cell receptor (beta chain) was recorded in a study of shared clonotypes between healthy human individuals. Overall study: For every donor, three CD4 naive, three CD4 memory, two CD8 naive and one CD8 memory plates were used. Study observations and caveats: Some naive CD4 clonotypes, about 5.5%, turned up in common across several donors.

Trimming at V came to 4 bases and at J to 7 bases, leaving 9 bases not matched to a gene. There are 15 residues in the CDR3. The germline CDR1 and CDR2 sequences are LNHDA and SQIVND (reference sequence). Running of the assay took place at deep level. For every subset, genomic DNA was evenly distributed across several immunoSEQ plates. The table came from immunoSEQ multiplex PCR; TCRdb's copy has only in-frame clones and leaves some out. This table holds about 1.5 million clones, approximately 98% found once. On this clone itself: Its antigen is not identified.

This receptor was taken from a man aged 30-40 years in good health. The sequenced sample was naive CD4+ T cells sorted from blood. The subset was: CD45RA+ positively selected. The chain combines TRBV19 with TRBJ2-1; 8 bases are a match to TRBD1. The CDR3 DNA follows: TGTGCCAGTAGTACAGGACAGGGTAGATATAATGAGCAGTTCTTC. It codes for CASSTGQGRYNEQFF.